The T cell receptor (beta chain) under discussion was sequenced for a study of CD8 T cells in ankylosing spondylitis. The authors made TCR beta libraries by quantitative 5'-RACE with molecular barcodes. From the 5' RACE reads, TCRdb called clonotypes with MiXCR, one entry per CDR3 protein. This table has over 700,000 distinct CDR3 sequences, over 15% appearing once. General observations from the study: Clones linked to disease, bearing a CD8+ phenotype, were relatively rare in peripheral blood. Significant enrichment of disease-linked clones was reported in matched ankylosing spondylitis synovial fluid. Seemingly distinctive of ankylosing spondylitis blood was a TCR beta motif formed by eight highly homologous variants.

In this sample, this clonotype turned up many times. As yet, its antigen is unknown. From germline, CDR1 is MNHEY and CDR2 SVGEGT. The V gene lost 6 bases and the J gene lost 2 bases, with 11 bases spanning the gap. This CDR3 comprises 13 residues. The TCR comes from a male donor with ankylosing spondylitis. This chain links TRBV6-2 or TRBV6-3 with TRBJ2-7; D is unclear. Sequences were obtained from blood, either unsorted or a sorted T cell fraction (not recorded which). The CDR3 coding sequence is TGTGCCAGCAGCCCCGACACTACCTACGAGCAGTACTTC. Its translation: CASSPDTTYEQYF.